The 18 T cell receptor beta chains given below trace back to one sample, sequenced in a study of blood T cell repertoires in COVID-19. Assay: immunoSEQ multiplex PCR; the TCRdb copy retains only in-frame clones and omits some. The sample lists about 87,000 clones, 60% to 80% occurring once. Sequenced input: peripheral blood. These receptors came from a woman between 50 and 59 years old with acute or convalescent COVID-19.

V and J are TRBV28 and TRBJ1-5, with 8 bases identical to TRBD1. V was pared by 4 bases and J by 6 bases, with 8 bases of the junction left unmatched. CDR1 and CDR2 (germline): MDHEN, SYDVKM. The CDR3 is made up of 15 amino acids. The chain's CDR3 is CASSSTDRVTQPQHF. CDR3 DNA sequence: TGTGCCAGCAGTTCGACGGACAGGGTTACTCAGCCCCAGCATTTT.

This clone was recorded once. Here the CDR3 reads CASSPGGETQYF. The CDR3 nucleotides are TGTGCCAGCAGTCCCGGGGGGGAGACCCAGTACTTC. The V gene is TRBV12-3 or TRBV12-4, the J gene TRBJ2-5; 7 bases are shared with TRBD2. CDR3 size: 12 residues. J gave up 5 bases and V 5 bases, and 2 bases lay outside the gene matches.

This clone has more than one count but fewer than ten. The CDR3 sequence is CASSSRTGPTEAFF. In DNA form, the CDR3 reads TGTGCCAGCAGTTCCCGGACAGGACCAACTGAAGCTTTCTTT. This rearrangement joins TRBV6-5 to TRBJ1-1, with TRBD1 identical over 7 bases. V lost 4 bases and J lost 5; bases outside the gene matches: 7. This CDR3 is 14 amino acids long. Germline V gene lookup returns CDR1 MNHEY and CDR2 SVGAGI.

The rearrangement joins TRBV9 to TRBJ1-4; 7 bases match TRBD1. CDR3 length: 16 residues. The germline CDR1 and CDR2 sequences are SGDLS and YYNGEE. Trimming removed 4 bases from V and 7 bases from J; junction bases left unmatched: 13. CDR3 sequence reads: CASSLPHDRDGEKLFF. The CDR3 nucleotides are TGTGCCAGCAGCCTCCCCCACGACAGGGACGGTGAAAAACTGTTTTTT.

The rearrangement joins TRBV21-1 to TRBJ1-4. TRBV21-1 is designated a pseudogene. This CDR3 spans 18 amino acids. The DNA for the CDR3 is TGTGCCAGCAGCAAAGTAGGCTTAAACGAGGCATTTAATGAAAAACTGTTTTTT. Its translation: CASSKVGLNEAFNEKLFF.

This chain joins TRBV6-2 or TRBV6-3 and TRBJ1-1, with D possibly TRBD1 on 5 matching bases. Germline V gene lookup returns CDR1 MNHEY and CDR2 SVGEGT. V was trimmed by 7 bases and J by 3 bases, leaving 30 bases between them. This CDR3 spans 19 amino acids. CDR3 sequence (DNA): TGTGCCAGCACCCCCCACTTGGGCGGGACTAAAGGGTCCGACACTGAAGCTTTCTTT. Residues: CASTPHLGGTKGSDTEAFF.

This chain uses TRBV9 with TRBJ1-1, with 7 bases fitting TRBD1. The J segment lost 6 bases and the V segment lost 2 bases, leaving 7 bases of the junction unmatched. This CDR3 has 14 amino acids. Germline V gives CDR1 SGDLS, CDR2 YYNGEE. CDR3 loop: CASSVTPGTAEAFF. DNA of the CDR3: TGTGCCAGCAGCGTTACCCCAGGGACAGCTGAAGCTTTCTTT.

V and J are TRBV13 and TRBJ2-7; no clear D. The V gene lost 5 bases and the J gene lost 4 bases, with 6 bases spanning the gap. The CDR3 length is 11 residues. Looked up from germline, CDR1 is PRHDT and CDR2 is FYEKMQ (reference sequence). CDR3 sequence (DNA): TGTGCCAGCAGCCTATATTACGAGCAGTACTTC. Translation gives CASSLYYEQYF.

The chain is built from TRBV28 and TRBJ2-7; 8 positions match TRBD2. Germline V CDR1 and CDR2: MDHEN, SYDVKM. The length of the CDR3 is 14 residues. V lost 6 bases, J lost 3 bases, and 7 bases stayed unmatched. The CDR3 bases are TGTGCCAGCAGCCGGGGGGGTGATCTCTACGAGCAGTACTTC. This codes for CASSRGGDLYEQYF.

The rearrangement links TRBV6-5 to TRBJ1-5; 10 bases are a match to TRBD1. The length of the CDR3 is 16 residues. J lost 6 bases, V lost 2 bases, and 7 bases had no gene match. CDR1 and CDR2 (germline): MNHEY, SVGAGI. CDR3 protein: CASSYPGTGEGQPQHF. CDR3 sequence (DNA): TGTGCCAGCAGTTACCCCGGGACAGGGGAGGGTCAGCCCCAGCATTTT.

The chain has TRBV2 and TRBJ1-5; 7 positions agree with TRBD1. Trimming removed 3 bases from V and 5 bases from J; junction bases left unmatched: 4. The length of the CDR3 is 14 residues. Germline CDR1 SNHLY, CDR2 FYNNEI. The CDR3 coding sequence is TGTGCCAGCAGTGACGTCGGGACAGATCAGCCCCAGCATTTT. Encoded protein: CASSDVGTDQPQHF. Full variable domain (rest looked up from reference TRBV2 and TRBJ1-5): EPEVTQTPSHQVTQMGQEVILRCVPISNHLYFYWYRQILGQKVEFLVSFYNNEISEKSEIFDDQFSVERPDGSNFTLKIRSTKLEDSAMYFCASSDVGTDQPQHFGDGTRLSIL.

The chain uses TRBV12-3 or TRBV12-4 and TRBJ1-2; D is unresolved. The V end was cut by 7 bases, the J end by 8 bases, with 17 bases between. The CDR3 has 13 residues. CDR3 residues: CASTLGPGTGYTF. In DNA, the CDR3 is TGTGCCAGCACCCTAGGCCCGGGAACCGGCTACACCTTC.

This chain uses TRBV4-3 with TRBJ1-1; TRBD1 is a possible D gene (5 bases). The V and J ends lost 3 bases and 5 bases respectively, with 19 bases between them. The CDR3 has 16 residues. Germline lookup yields CDR1 LGHNA and CDR2 YSLEER. CDR3 sequence reads: CASSQRAKRGRTEAFF. CDR3 sequence (DNA): TGCGCCAGCAGCCAGAGGGCAAAGCGGGGGAGGACTGAAGCTTTCTTT.

This clone is a singleton in its sample. The chain uses TRBV7-2 and TRBJ1-5; the D gene is possibly TRBD1 (5 bases). Trimming stripped 4 bases from V and 2 bases from J, with 12 bases between. CDR3 length: 15 residues. The germline gives CDR1 SGHTA, CDR2 FQGNSA. CDR3: CASSWEGQGNQPQHF. CDR3 sequence (DNA): TGTGCCAGCAGCTGGGAGGGGCAAGGCAATCAGCCCCAGCATTTT.

The chain is built from TRBV6-1 and TRBJ2-7; no definite D call. This CDR3 has 11 amino acids. V lost 2 bases to trimming and J lost 4 bases, with 3 bases between them. Per germline, CDR1 MNHNS and CDR2 SASEGT. The CDR3 protein is CASSETYEQYF. In DNA, the CDR3 is TGTGCCAGCAGTGAAACATACGAGCAGTACTTC.

This clone qualifies as medium-sized. The J gene is TRBJ2-7, the V gene TRBV10-3; 11 bases are a match to TRBD2. The germline V gene encodes CDR1 ENHRY and CDR2 SYGVKD. This CDR3 contains 15 residues. J was trimmed by 3 bases and V by 0 bases; bases with no gene match: 1. CDR3 sequence: CAISESTSGGYEQYF. Written as DNA, the CDR3 is TGTGCCATCAGTGAGTCTACTAGCGGGGGCTACGAGCAGTACTTC.

The chain has TRBV10-3 and TRBJ2-1; 8 bases align to TRBD2. Germline lookup yields CDR1 ENHRY and CDR2 SYGVKD. Trimming at V came to 3 bases and at J to 7 bases, leaving 8 bases not matched to a gene. This CDR3 is 15 amino acids long. CDR3 loop: CAISESRGGVNEQFF. Here the CDR3 DNA reads TGTGCCATCAGTGAAAGCCGGGGGGGCGTAAATGAGCAGTTCTTC.

J is TRBJ2-1 and V is TRBV15, with 10 positions matching TRBD1. The V and J ends lost 4 bases and 7 bases, in that order; junction bases with no gene match: 7. Germline CDR1 is LNHNV and CDR2 is YYDKDF (reference sequence). This CDR3 contains 15 residues. CDR3 protein: CATSIGQGGPNEQFF. CDR3 sequence (DNA): TGTGCCACCAGCATAGGACAGGGGGGCCCGAATGAGCAGTTCTTC.